What follows are 29 T cell receptor beta chains derived from one specimen sequenced in a study of control samples from healthy donors and cancer patients. This table comes from immunoSEQ multiplex PCR, and its TCRdb copy is limited to in-frame clones, with some not included. The sample carries approximately 100,000 clones, 80% to 95% recorded once. The sequenced material came from blood. The receptor set was obtained from a human donor in good health. The donor label of this sample is uncertain.

This clone showed up just once. The chain is built from TRBV9 and TRBJ1-1, with 7 bases matching TRBD1. Trimming took 3 bases from V and 5 from J; bases not matched to a gene: 7. The CDR3 has 14 amino acids. Germline CDR1 is SGDLS and CDR2 is YYNGEE. The CDR3 protein is CASSEMTGRTEAFF. DNA of the CDR3: TGTGCCAGCAGCGAGATGACAGGGAGAACTGAAGCTTTCTTT.

In DNA, the CDR3 is TGTGCCAGTAGTATGGGGCCTAACACTGAAGCTTTCTTT. Residues: CASSMGPNTEAFF. V is TRBV19 and J is TRBJ1-1; possible D gene TRBD1, 5 bases. Germline CDR1 and CDR2: LNHDA and SQIVND (reference sequence). The V gene lost 3 bases and the J gene lost 2 bases, with 7 bases spanning the gap. The length of the CDR3 is 13 residues.

This rearrangement joins TRBV7-6 to TRBJ2-2; 10 nucleotides agree with TRBD1. The CDR3 has 17 residues. Germline loops: CDR1 SGHVS, CDR2 FNYEAQ. J gave up 6 bases and V 5 bases, and 12 bases lay outside the gene matches. CDR3 bases: TGTGCCAGCAGCCGAGGGAGGGGACAGGGGCCGTCCGGGGAGCTGTTTTTT. Protein sequence: CASSRGRGQGPSGELFF.

The J gene is TRBJ2-7, the V gene TRBV7-2, with 7 bases fitting TRBD1. With V trimmed by 1 base and J by 4 bases, 7 bases remained unmatched. CDR3 length: 15 amino acids. CDR1 is SGHTA, CDR2 FQGNSA, per germline. In DNA, the CDR3 is TGTGCCAGCAGCTTAGAATATGTCAGGGGGTACGAGCAGTACTTC. It translates to CASSLEYVRGYEQYF.

The chain employs TRBV30 and TRBJ1-1; 7 bases match TRBD1. This CDR3 has 14 residues. Trimming at V came to 3 bases and at J to 5 bases, leaving 9 bases not matched to a gene. The germline V gene encodes CDR1 GTSNPN and CDR2 SVGIG (reference sequence). The CDR3 DNA is TGTGCCTGGAGCCGCCCGGACAGGCAAACTGAAGCTTTCTTT. Translating it yields CAWSRPDRQTEAFF. The full variable domain, with the rest looked up from reference TRBV30 and TRBJ1-1, is SQTIHQWPATLVQPVGSPLSLECTVEGTSNPNLYWYRQAAGRGLQLLFYSVGIGQISSEVPQNLSASRPQDRQFILSSKKLLLSDSGFYLCAWSRPDRQTEAFFGQGTRLTVV.

The V gene is TRBV29-1, the J gene TRBJ2-1; D is perhaps TRBD1 (6 bases). The CDR3 loop spans 10 amino acids. Germline CDR1 is SQVTM and CDR2 is ANQGSEA. Trimming pared 7 bases from V and 8 bases from J, leaving 9 bases between. CDR3 loop: CSAGVDEQFF. CDR3 in DNA: TGCAGCGCAGGGGTCGATGAGCAGTTCTTC.

The V call is TRBV11-2, the J call TRBJ1-1; weak D call: TRBD1 (6 bases). This CDR3 comprises 19 residues. Trimming took off 5 bases at V and 0 bases at J, with 25 bases between the two ends. Germline CDR1 reads SGHAT; CDR2 reads FQNNGV. The CDR3 reads CASSRGDLLRGSMNTEAFF. The CDR3 DNA reads TGTGCCAGCAGCCGAGGGGACCTTCTGAGGGGGTCTATGAACACTGAAGCTTTCTTT.

V is TRBV18 and J is TRBJ1-1; TRBD1 is a possible D gene (5 bases). Per the germline V gene, CDR1 is KGHSH and CDR2 is LQKENI. The CDR3 is 18 residues long. Trimming shortened V by 2 bases and J by 4 bases, and 23 bases separated the two germline ends. The CDR3 is CASSPLGRVRRGGTEAFF. Written as DNA, the CDR3 is TGTGCCAGCTCACCATTAGGCAGGGTACGCCGGGGGGGCACTGAAGCTTTCTTT.

There are a few counts of this clone. The J gene is TRBJ2-7, the V gene TRBV29-1; 7 nucleotides line up with TRBD1. The CDR3 spans 12 residues. The V gene's germline CDR1 is SQVTM and CDR2 ANQGSEA. Trimming cost V 4 bases and J 3 bases; bases outside gene matches: 3. In nucleotides, the CDR3 is TGCAGCGTTGGCCAGGGGGACTACGAGCAGTACTTC. As protein: CSVGQGDYEQYF.

This rearrangement joins TRBV6-5 to TRBJ2-7, with D unresolved. Trimming removed 6 bases at V and 2 bases at J, with 11 bases between. CDR3 size: 13 residues. Germline lookup yields CDR1 MNHEY and CDR2 SVGAGI. CDR3 sequence reads: CASRGQIAYEQYF. CDR3 DNA: TGTGCCAGCAGAGGGCAGATCGCCTACGAGCAGTACTTC.

The chain is built from TRBV3-1 (or the pseudogene TRBV3-2) and TRBJ1-5, with TRBD1 matching 12 bases. The CDR3 consists of 15 residues. J lost 6 bases, V lost 4 bases, and 4 bases had no gene match. Germline CDR1 reads LGHDT; CDR2 reads YNNKEL (reference sequence). DNA of the CDR3: TGTGCCAGCAGCCTCGGGACAGGGGGCGGTCAGCCCCAGCATTTT. Translating it yields CASSLGTGGGQPQHF.

Only one count was recorded for this clone. The CDR3 is CAWSEALGGYTF. In DNA, the CDR3 is TGTGCCTGGAGTGAGGCCTTGGGAGGCTACACCTTC. The chain employs TRBV30 and TRBJ1-2; D is unresolved. This CDR3 has 12 residues. Germline CDR1 is GTSNPN and CDR2 is SVGIG (reference sequence). Deletions cut 1 base from V and 8 bases from J, with 11 bases between.

V is TRBV28 and J is TRBJ2-2, with D unclear. CDR1 MDHEN and CDR2 SYDVKM come from the germline V gene. The germline V and J ends were trimmed by 3 bases and 3 bases, with 5 bases remaining between them. CDR3 size: 13 residues. The CDR3 DNA reads TGTGCCAGCAGTTTGCCCTACACCGGGGAGCTGTTTTTT. Its translation: CASSLPYTGELFF.

This clone came up a few times. V gene TRBV7-6 combines with J gene TRBJ2-7; possible D gene TRBD1, 6 bases. Per germline, CDR1 SGHVS and CDR2 FNYEAQ. V was cut by 1 base and J by 5 bases, with 12 bases left in between. The length of the CDR3 is 14 residues. CDR3 sequence (DNA): TGTGCCAGCAGCTTAGTGTCAGGGGATGACGAGCAGTACTTC. This gives the protein CASSLVSGDDEQYF.

This clone was seen only once. The J gene is TRBJ2-7, the V gene TRBV19; D is tentatively TRBD1 or TRBD2 (5 bases each). Germline V gene data show CDR1 as LNHDA and CDR2 as SQIVND (reference sequence). The CDR3 totals 15 residues. The V end lost 2 bases, the J end lost 6 bases, and 17 bases lay between the germline ends. The CDR3 DNA follows: TGTGCCAGTAGTATACGGGACCCCGCGGTTGGCGAGCAGTACGTC. Translation: CASSIRDPAVGEQYV.

The rearrangement links TRBV19 to TRBJ1-5; D is uncertain. Germline CDR1 reads LNHDA; CDR2 reads SQIVND (reference sequence). The V end lost 2 bases, the J end lost 0 bases, and 11 bases lay between the germline ends. This CDR3 spans 16 amino acids. CDR3 nucleotides: TGTGCCAGTAGTATAAAAGGGTTGGGTAGCAATCAGCCCCAGCATTTT. It codes for CASSIKGLGSNQPQHF.

V and J are TRBV28 and TRBJ1-5; TRBD1 aligns across 7 bases. Losses at the gene ends were 5 bases for V and 7 bases for J; bases not matched to a gene: 11. CDR3 size: 15 residues. Germline CDR1 MDHEN, CDR2 SYDVKM. The DNA for the CDR3 is TGTGCCAGCAGTCCCCATAGAGGGGGCAGCCAGCCCCAGCATTTT. The encoded protein is CASSPHRGGSQPQHF. The whole variable domain, remainder taken from reference TRBV28 and TRBJ1-5, is DVKVTQSSRYLVKRTGEKVFLECVQDMDHENMFWYRQDPGLGLRLIYFSYDVKMKEKGDIPEGYSVSREKKERFSLILESASTNQTSMYLCASSPHRGGSQPQHFGDGTRLSIL.

The chain has TRBV21-1 and TRBJ2-7; the table's D call, TRBD1, was not checked against the DNA. TRBV21-1 is tagged as a pseudogene. The CDR3 is 15 amino acids. The CDR3 DNA sequence: TGTGCCAGCAGCAAAGGTAAAACCAGCTCCTACGAGCAGTACTTC. Its protein is CASSKGKTSSYEQYF.

The genes are TRBV6-5 and TRBJ1-5, with TRBD1 as a possible D gene (6 bases). Trimming took off 6 bases at V and 3 bases at J, with 12 bases between the two ends. The CDR3 spans 14 residues. The germline V gene has CDR1 MNHEY and CDR2 SVGAGI. DNA of the CDR3: TGTGCCAGCAGAGACGGACAGAACAATCAGCCCCAGCATTTT. Translation: CASRDGQNNQPQHF.

This rearrangement joins TRBV30 to TRBJ1-3, with D maybe TRBD1 (6 bases). The CDR3 spans 13 residues. Looked up from germline, CDR1 is GTSNPN and CDR2 is SVGIG (reference sequence). Trimming took 7 bases from V and 0 from J, leaving 10 bases between them. In DNA, the CDR3 is TGTGCCTCAGGGGTCTGCTCTGGAAACACCATATATTTT. Translation gives CASGVCSGNTIYF.

Remarks on this clone: The junction departs from the called germline gene at one end, perhaps through a read error. This chain connects TRBV7-7 to TRBJ2-2, with D possibly TRBD2 on 5 matching bases. Germline V gene lookup returns CDR1 SSHAT and CDR2 FNYEAQ (reference sequence). The CDR3 is 17 amino acids. CDR3 sequence (DNA): TGTGCTAGCAGCTTAGCGCTGGATAGGGCGAGCACCGGGGAGCTGTTTTTT. Encoded protein: CASSLALDRASTGELFF.

This clone appeared a few times. The rearrangement joins TRBV12-3 or TRBV12-4 to TRBJ1-1; 9 nucleotides match TRBD1. There are 12 residues in the CDR3. V was clipped by 7 bases and J by 14 bases; unmatched bases: 11. The CDR3 region has the DNA TGTGCCAGCAACCAGGACAGGGGCGAGGTCTTCTTT. This encodes CASNQDRGEVFF.

The chain links TRBV5-1 to TRBJ2-3; no firm D call. The germline V gene encodes CDR1 SGHRS and CDR2 YFSETQ. The V and J ends lost 0 bases and 6 bases respectively, with 8 bases between them. This CDR3 contains 13 residues. CDR3 protein: CASSLATPDTQYF. Written as DNA, the CDR3 is TGCGCCAGCAGCTTGGCCACCCCCGATACGCAGTATTTT.

V usage is TRBV5-1 and J usage is TRBJ2-7; TRBD1 is a possible D gene (6 bases). V shed 5 bases and J shed 4 bases, with 19 bases lying between them. The CDR3 consists of 15 residues. The V gene's germline CDR1 is SGHRS and CDR2 YFSETQ. Written as DNA, the CDR3 is TGCGCCAGCAGTTCCGGACAGACTACTACTTACGAGCAGTACTTC. It codes for CASSSGQTTTYEQYF.

V and J are TRBV19 and TRBJ1-6; no firm D call. The germline CDR1 and CDR2 sequences are LNHDA and SQIVND (reference sequence). Trimming took off 6 bases at V and 4 bases at J, with 13 bases between the two ends. The CDR3 runs to 15 residues. This CDR3 is CASRLTTPYNSPLHF. For the CDR3, the DNA is TGTGCCAGTAGACTGACGACACCGTATAATTCACCCCTCCACTTT.

This chain connects TRBV6-5 to TRBJ2-7, with 7 bases that match TRBD1. Germline loops: CDR1 MNHEY, CDR2 SVGAGI. This CDR3 has 14 amino acids. V gave up 2 bases and J gave up 5 bases; unmatched junction bases: 6. The CDR3 is CASSYSRGQDEQYF. In DNA, the CDR3 is TGTGCCAGCAGTTACAGTAGGGGGCAGGACGAGCAGTACTTC.

The chain couples TRBV3-1 (or the pseudogene TRBV3-2) to TRBJ1-3, with D maybe TRBD1 (5 bases). Germline CDR1 LGHDT, CDR2 YNNKEL (reference sequence). The CDR3 extends over 16 amino acids. Trimming removed 2 bases from V and 2 bases from J, with 13 bases in between. CDR3 nucleotide sequence: TGTGCCAGCAGCCAATCAGGGACCTTCGCTGGAAACACCATATATTTT. Translation gives CASSQSGTFAGNTIYF.

The CDR3 spells CASSLESGGASEQFF. CDR3 nucleotides: TGTGCCAGCAGCTTAGAGAGCGGGGGGGCATCCGAGCAGTTCTTC. J is TRBJ2-1 and V is TRBV7-2, with 10 bases fitting TRBD2. V gave up 1 base and J gave up 10 bases; unmatched junction bases: 7. The CDR3 consists of 15 residues. CDR1 is SGHTA and CDR2 is FQGNSA in the germline V gene.

The V call is TRBV19, the J call TRBJ1-2, with 8 bases lining up with TRBD1. Trimming cost V 3 bases and J 5 bases; bases outside gene matches: 5. The CDR3 loop spans 14 amino acids. The germline V gene encodes CDR1 LNHDA and CDR2 SQIVND (reference sequence). The CDR3 DNA reads TGTGCCAGTAGTATTTTGGACAGGGTGTATGGCTACACCTTC. This sequence encodes CASSILDRVYGYTF. Based on the CDR3 plus reference TRBV19 and TRBJ1-2, the full variable domain is DGGITQSPKYLFRKEGQNVTLSCEQNLNHDAMYWYRQDPGQGLRLIYYSQIVNDFQKGDIAEGYSVSREKKESFPLTVTSAQKNPTAFYLCASSILDRVYGYTFGSGTRLTVV.